This entry lists 5 T cell receptor beta chains sequenced from one sample in a study of beta chain features in type 1 diabetes. Reverse transcribing all isolated RNA meant expressed TCRB transcripts were sequenced. Assay used: immunoSEQ multiplex PCR; TCRdb lists only in-frame clones, some missing. The table records 390,000 or so clones, roughly 14% of them present only once. The material sequenced was naive CD4+ T cells from blood. These receptors all come from a man aged 25-45 years in good health.

The chain links TRBV7-2 to TRBJ2-7, with 12 nucleotides matching TRBD2. The CDR3 length is 14 residues. The germline CDR1 and CDR2 sequences are SGHTA and FQGNSA. V shed 5 bases, J shed 6 bases, and the junction held 5 bases outside the gene matches. CDR3 amino acids: CASSLLAGGVEQYV. The DNA for the CDR3 is TGTGCCAGCAGCCTACTAGCGGGAGGAGTCGAGCAGTACGTC.

The chain couples TRBV4-1 to TRBJ1-2; D may be TRBD1 (5 bases). Germline-derived CDR1 and CDR2 are MGHRA and YSYEKL. V shed 4 bases and J shed 2 bases, with 14 bases lying between them. The CDR3 spans 15 residues. CDR3 DNA sequence: TGCGCCAGCAGCCCTGAAGGGACGGGGAACTATGGCTACACCTTC. Its protein product is CASSPEGTGNYGYTF.

This clone has more than one count but fewer than ten. The chain employs TRBV2 and TRBJ2-7, with a possible D match to TRBD2 (5 bases). The V gene's germline CDR1 is SNHLY and CDR2 FYNNEI. This CDR3 is 14 amino acids long. The V end was cut by 8 bases, the J end by 0 bases, with 14 bases between. CDR3 amino acids: CASARGRSSYEQYV. The CDR3 region has the DNA TGTGCCAGCGCTCGGGGTAGGAGCTCCTACGAGCAGTACGTC.

V is TRBV2 and J is TRBJ2-3; 9 nucleotides agree with TRBD2. Germline CDR1 reads SNHLY; CDR2 reads FYNNEI. With V trimmed by 3 bases and J by 2 bases, 3 bases remained unmatched. CDR3 length: 15 residues. In nucleotides, the CDR3 is TGTGCCAGCAGTGAGACTAGCGGTTACACAGATACGCAGTATTTT. Protein: CASSETSGYTDTQYF. The full variable domain, with the rest looked up from reference TRBV2 and TRBJ2-3, is EPEVTQTPSHQVTQMGQEVILRCVPISNHLYFYWYRQILGQKVEFLVSFYNNEISEKSEIFDDQFSVERPDGSNFTLKIRSTKLEDSAMYFCASSETSGYTDTQYFGPGTRLTVL.

A few counts support this clone. This chain joins TRBV4-3 and TRBJ2-1; TRBD2 agrees at 7 bases. The CDR3 contains 17 residues. Germline values: CDR1 LGHNA, CDR2 YSLEER. V lost 1 base to trimming and J lost 0 bases; unmatched junction nucleotides: 6. The CDR3 protein is CASSQGRGSSSYNEQFF. The CDR3, as DNA: TGCGCCAGCAGCCAAGGGCGCGGGAGTAGCTCCTACAATGAGCAGTTCTTC.